This T cell receptor beta chain emerged from a study of blood T cell repertoires in COVID-19. Whole-study context: Samples taken during acute and convalescent COVID-19 were collected in the United States, Italy and Spain. T cells, B-cell-depleted T cells, or PBMCs supplied cDNA or gDNA.

Original data processing: Estimates of nucleated cell counts were drawn from the amplification of reference gene primers. Libraries were prepared by immunoSEQ multiplex PCR; TCRdb keeps only in-frame clonotypes and omits some of them. The V and J calls and clone size are taken from that table; D and trimming were inferred from the DNA. This sample carries some 150,000 clones, around 90% of them seen once, and the ten largest clones take more than 0.8%. Looked up from germline, CDR1 is LNHDA and CDR2 is SQIVND (reference sequence). Trimming took 5 bases from V and 1 from J; bases not matched to a gene: 9. The CDR3 contains 18 residues.

What was sequenced was peripheral blood. J is TRBJ1-5 and V is TRBV19; 12 bases are shared with TRBD1. The TCR was taken from a woman aged 45-60 years with acute or convalescent COVID-19. The CDR3 is CASSRLSGQGASNQPQHF. In DNA, the CDR3 is TGTGCCAGTAGTCGTCTATCGGGACAGGGGGCAAGCAATCAGCCCCAGCATTTT.